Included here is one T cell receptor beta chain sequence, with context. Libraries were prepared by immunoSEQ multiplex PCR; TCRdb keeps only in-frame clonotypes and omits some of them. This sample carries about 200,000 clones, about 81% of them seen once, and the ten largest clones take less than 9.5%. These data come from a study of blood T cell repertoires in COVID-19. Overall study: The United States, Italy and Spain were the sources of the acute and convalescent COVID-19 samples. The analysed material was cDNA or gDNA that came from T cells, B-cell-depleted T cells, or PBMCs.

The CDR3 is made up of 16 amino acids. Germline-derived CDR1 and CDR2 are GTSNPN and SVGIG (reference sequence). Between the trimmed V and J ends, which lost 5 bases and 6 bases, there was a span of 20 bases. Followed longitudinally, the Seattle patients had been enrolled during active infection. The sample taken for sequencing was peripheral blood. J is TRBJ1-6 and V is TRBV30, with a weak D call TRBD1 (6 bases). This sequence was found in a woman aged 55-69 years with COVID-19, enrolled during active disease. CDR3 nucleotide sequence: TGTGCCTGGGGGGGCCACAGGTTGGACGGTAATTCACCCCTCCACTTT. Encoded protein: CAWGGHRLDGNSPLHF. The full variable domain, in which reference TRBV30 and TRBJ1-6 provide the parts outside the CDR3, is SQTIHQWPATLVQPVGSPLSLECTVEGTSNPNLYWYRQAAGRGLQLLFYSVGIGQISSEVPQNLSASRPQDRQFILSSKKLLLSDSGFYLCAWGGHRLDGNSPLHFGNGTRLTVT.